These 5 T cell receptor beta chains were all obtained from the same sample, sequenced in a study of radiotherapy plus CTLA-4 blockade in lung cancer. The repertoire was sequenced with immunoSEQ multiplex PCR; TCRdb's copy has only in-frame clones and lacks some. The profile shows some 77,000 clones, about 90% of them singletons. Sequencing used peripheral blood, obtained from a patient treated with radiotherapy plus ipilimumab. The receptors stem from a human donor with non-small cell lung cancer who had a partial response to radiotherapy plus ipilimumab.

This chain joins TRBV23-1 and TRBJ2-7; 16 bases are a match to TRBD2. TRBV23-1 is annotated as an ORF whose role is uncertain. Trimming cost V 9 bases and J 2 bases; bases outside gene matches: 13. This CDR3 contains 18 residues. The CDR3 here is CASPTGTSGRAEAYEQYF. CDR3 nucleotide sequence: TGCGCCAGTCCCACCGGGACTAGCGGGAGGGCCGAGGCCTACGAGCAGTACTTC.

This clone was observed a single time. J is TRBJ2-7 and V is TRBV4-1; 7 nucleotides align to TRBD1. The trim removed 1 base at V and 2 bases at J, leaving 2 bases unmatched. CDR1 MGHRA and CDR2 YSYEKL come from the germline V gene. The CDR3 runs to 14 residues. The CDR3 nucleotides are TGCGCCAGCAGCCAAGGACAGGGCACCTACGAGCAGTACTTC. This sequence encodes CASSQGQGTYEQYF.

The chain is built from TRBV5-3 and TRBJ2-7; TRBD2 agrees at 9 bases. TRBV5-3 falls under the ORF class, with uncertain function. The ends lost 2 bases at V and 2 bases at J; junction bases unmatched: 8. The CDR3 has 16 amino acids. This chain's CDR3 is CARSLVGGRATYEQYV. The CDR3 coding sequence is TGTGCCAGAAGCTTAGTCGGCGGGAGGGCCACCTACGAGCAGTACGTC.

The rearrangement uses TRBV5-4 and TRBJ2-5; 9 nucleotides match TRBD1. Germline trimming cut 0 bases from V and 4 bases from J; bases unmatched to any gene: 4. The CDR3 totals 15 residues. CDR1 and CDR2 (germline): SGHNT, YYREEE (reference sequence). Here the CDR3 reads CASSLGDRVLETQYF. The CDR3 region has the DNA TGTGCCAGCAGCTTGGGGGACAGGGTATTAGAGACCCAGTACTTC.

The chain joins TRBV27 to TRBJ2-3; tentative D call: TRBD1 (5 bases). V lost 5 bases and J lost 0, with 9 bases in between. The CDR3 has 14 residues. CDR1 MNHEY and CDR2 SMNVEV come from the germline V gene (reference sequence). CDR3 sequence reads: CASSQGASTDTQYF. CDR3 in DNA: TGTGCCAGCAGTCAAGGGGCGAGCACAGATACGCAGTATTTT.